This T cell receptor (beta chain) originates from a study of CD8 T cells in ankylosing spondylitis. Notes on the study in general: Significant enrichment of disease-linked clones was reportedly seen in matched ankylosing spondylitis synovial fluid. Ankylosing spondylitis blood seemed to carry a telltale TCR beta motif made of under 10 highly homologous variants. Earlier reports found some motif variants in synovial fluid and blood in reactive arthritis.

TCRdb called the 5' RACE reads again in MiXCR, with one record for every CDR3 protein. The sample consists of around 890,000 distinct CDR3 sequences, 10% to 15% of them appearing once. Looked up from germline, CDR1 is SEHNR and CDR2 is FQNEAQ (reference sequence). The CDR3 loop spans 14 amino acids. Trimming removed 5 bases at V and 2 bases at J, with 12 bases between. This clonotype has only a few counts. Antigen: not known. This clonotype was sampled from a male donor with ankylosing spondylitis. Specimen: blood, either unsorted or a sorted T cell fraction (not recorded which). This chain joins TRBV7-9 and TRBJ1-2, with TRBD1 as a possible D gene (5 bases). CDR3 residues: CASSPWGTNYGYTF. The CDR3 DNA reads TGTGCCAGCAGCCCCTGGGGGACCAACTATGGCTACACCTTC.